This T cell receptor beta chain was sequenced in a study of cytomegalovirus exposure and HLA in healthy donors. In germline, CDR1 is MNHEY, CDR2 SVGAGI. The J segment lost 3 bases and the V segment lost 0 bases, leaving 5 bases of the junction unmatched. This CDR3 comprises 16 residues. The primer mix had 60 Vbeta and 13 Jbeta primers. Here immunoSEQ multiplex PCR was the method, and the copy in TCRdb shows in-frame clones only, minus some. The sample shows 65,000 to 85,000 clones, around 76% of them seen only once. General study points: What a later analysis showed was that several of the most significant clusters appeared linked to common viral pathogens. The presence/absence work took it that sequencing depth was about the same across donors. A few CMV-associated chains were confirmed in vitro to be specific for CMV antigens.

With regard to this clone: The antigen is not known.

The chain combines TRBV6-5 with TRBJ1-2; 9 positions agree with TRBD1. Material: PBMCs. The sequence derives from a male donor in good health and CMV-seropositive. The CDR3 sequence is CASSYSPGQGDYGYTF. CDR3 DNA sequence: TGTGCCAGCAGTTACTCACCGGGACAGGGTGACTATGGCTACACCTTC.